Reported below is one T cell receptor beta chain. Ophthalmopathy donors' eye disease showed moderate-to-severe activity, CAS of at least 3, NOSPECS of at least 4 and duration under 3 months. Roughly 10 ml of fresh blood yielded the PBMCs by density gradient. These data come from a study of Graves' ophthalmopathy and Graves' hyperthyroidism. V was pared by 3 bases and J by 7 bases, with 8 bases of the junction left unmatched. The CDR3 is made up of 15 amino acids. Germline V CDR1 and CDR2: SGHDN, FVKESK. Amplified TCR beta CDR3 regions were obtained using RNA transcripts as template. Second-round multiplex PCR came after first-round RT-PCR with HTBI primers. MiXCR, run by TCRdb on the multiplex PCR reads, gives a single entry per CDR3 protein. The sample includes approximately 700,000 distinct CDR3 sequences, 35% to 50% of them seen just once.

The receptor was derived from an adult man with Graves' ophthalmopathy. The sequenced material came from peripheral blood. The J gene is TRBJ2-2, the V gene TRBV14, with 7 bases identical to TRBD2. Written as DNA, the CDR3 is TGTGCCAGCAGCCATCTCGGGGGGTCTGGCGGGGAGCTGTTTTTT. As protein: CASSHLGGSGGELFF.